This TCR beta chain was sequenced during a study of T cell responses to AZD1222 COVID-19 vaccine. Repertoires were generated with immunoSEQ multiplex PCR, while TCRdb's copy carries only in-frame clones and drops some. Found here are tens of thousands of clones, over 75% of them singletons; the top ten hold roughly 21%. The CDR3 runs 16 residues. The germline CDR1 and CDR2 sequences are SGHRS and YFSETQ. Trimming pared 2 bases from V and 0 bases from J, leaving 14 bases between. This TCR came from an adult in good health. The sequencing here drew on peripheral blood, taken on day 0 of AZD1222 vaccination. This chain links TRBV5-1 with TRBJ2-5; D unclear. The CDR3 nucleotides are TGCGCCAGCAGCTTCCTGTTGTTGGGGAACCAAGAGACCCAGTACTTC. Its translation is CASSFLLLGNQETQYF.